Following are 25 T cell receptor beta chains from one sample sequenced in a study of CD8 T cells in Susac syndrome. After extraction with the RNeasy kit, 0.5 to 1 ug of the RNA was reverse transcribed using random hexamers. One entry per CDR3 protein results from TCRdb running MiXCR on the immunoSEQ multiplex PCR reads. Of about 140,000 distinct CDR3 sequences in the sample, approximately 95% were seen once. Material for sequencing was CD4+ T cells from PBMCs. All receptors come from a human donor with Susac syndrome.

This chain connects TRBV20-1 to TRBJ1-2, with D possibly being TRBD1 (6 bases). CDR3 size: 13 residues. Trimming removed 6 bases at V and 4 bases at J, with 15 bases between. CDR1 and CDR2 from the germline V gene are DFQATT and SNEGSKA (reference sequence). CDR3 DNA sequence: TGCAGTGCGTCGACAGGCGGGAGCTATGGCTACACCTTC. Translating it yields CSASTGGSYGYTF.

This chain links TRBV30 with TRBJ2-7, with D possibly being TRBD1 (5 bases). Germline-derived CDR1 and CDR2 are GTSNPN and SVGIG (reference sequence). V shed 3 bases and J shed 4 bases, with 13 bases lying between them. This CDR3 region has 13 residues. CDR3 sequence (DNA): TGTGCCTGGAGCGATTCCCACAGGTACGAGCAGTACTTC. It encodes CAWSDSHRYEQYF.

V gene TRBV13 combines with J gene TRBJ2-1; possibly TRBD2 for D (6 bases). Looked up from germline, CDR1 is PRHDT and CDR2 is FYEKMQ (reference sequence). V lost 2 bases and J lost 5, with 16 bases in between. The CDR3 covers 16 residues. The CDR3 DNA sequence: TGTGCCAGCAGCTTACCATTGGGACTGGACCACAATGAGCAGTTCTTC. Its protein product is CASSLPLGLDHNEQFF.

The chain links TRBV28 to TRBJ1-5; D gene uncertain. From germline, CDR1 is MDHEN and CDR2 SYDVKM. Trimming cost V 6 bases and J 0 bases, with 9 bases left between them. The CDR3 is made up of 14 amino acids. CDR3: CASSQSHSNQPQHF. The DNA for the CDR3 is TGTGCCAGCAGCCAAAGTCATAGCAATCAGCCCCAGCATTTT.

DNA for the CDR3: TGTGCCAGCAGTTATAGTGGGAGCACCGGGGAGCTGTTTTTT. Protein product: CASSYSGSTGELFF. The chain links TRBV12-3 or TRBV12-4 to TRBJ2-2; the D gene is possibly TRBD2 (5 bases). CDR3 size: 14 residues. The V gene lost 4 bases and the J gene lost 4 bases, with 10 bases spanning the gap.

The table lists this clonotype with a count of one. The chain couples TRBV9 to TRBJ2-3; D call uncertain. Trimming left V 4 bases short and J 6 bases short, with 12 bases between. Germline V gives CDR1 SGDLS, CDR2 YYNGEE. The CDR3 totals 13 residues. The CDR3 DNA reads TGTGCCAGCAGCCAGCCGTCCGTGGATACGCAGTATTTT. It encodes CASSQPSVDTQYF.

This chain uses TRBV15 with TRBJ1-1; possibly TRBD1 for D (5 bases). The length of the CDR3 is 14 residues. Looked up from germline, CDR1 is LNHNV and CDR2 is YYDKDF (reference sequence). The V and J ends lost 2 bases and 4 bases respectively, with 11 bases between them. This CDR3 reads CATSRHRGTTEAFF. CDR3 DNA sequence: TGTGCCACCAGCAGACACCGGGGGACCACTGAAGCTTTCTTT.

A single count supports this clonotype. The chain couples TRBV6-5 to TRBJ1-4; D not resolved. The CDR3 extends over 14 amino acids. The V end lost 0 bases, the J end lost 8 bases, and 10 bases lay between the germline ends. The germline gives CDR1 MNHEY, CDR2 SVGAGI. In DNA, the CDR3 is TGTGCCAGCAGTTACTCATCCGGGAGAGAAAAACTGTTTTTT. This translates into CASSYSSGREKLFF.

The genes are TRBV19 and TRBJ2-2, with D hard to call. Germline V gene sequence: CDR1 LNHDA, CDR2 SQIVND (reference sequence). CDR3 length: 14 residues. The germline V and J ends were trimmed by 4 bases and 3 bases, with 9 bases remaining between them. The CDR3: CASSNIRDTGELFF. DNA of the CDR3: TGTGCCAGTAGTAACATCAGAGACACCGGGGAGCTGTTTTTT. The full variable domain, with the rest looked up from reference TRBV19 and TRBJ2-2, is DGGITQSPKYLFRKEGQNVTLSCEQNLNHDAMYWYRQDPGQGLRLIYYSQIVNDFQKGDIAEGYSVSREKKESFPLTVTSAQKNPTAFYLCASSNIRDTGELFFGEGSRLTVL.

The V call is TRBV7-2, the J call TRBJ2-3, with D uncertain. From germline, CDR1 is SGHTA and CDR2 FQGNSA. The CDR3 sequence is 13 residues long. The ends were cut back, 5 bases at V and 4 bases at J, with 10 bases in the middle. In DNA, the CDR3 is TGTGCCAGCAGCCAAAGGACCGCAGATACGCAGTATTTT. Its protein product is CASSQRTADTQYF.

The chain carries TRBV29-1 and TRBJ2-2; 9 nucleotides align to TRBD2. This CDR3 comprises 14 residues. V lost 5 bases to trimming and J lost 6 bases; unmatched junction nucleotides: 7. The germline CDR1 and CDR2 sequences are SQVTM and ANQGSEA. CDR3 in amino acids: CSVRRLAEPGELFF. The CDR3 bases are TGCAGCGTTCGACGACTAGCGGAACCCGGGGAGCTGTTTTTT.

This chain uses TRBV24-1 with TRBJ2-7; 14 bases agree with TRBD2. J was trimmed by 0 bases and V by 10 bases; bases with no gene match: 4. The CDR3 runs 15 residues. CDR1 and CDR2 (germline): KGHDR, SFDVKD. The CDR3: CATPGTSGSSYEQYF. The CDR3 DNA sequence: TGTGCCACGCCCGGGACTAGCGGGAGCTCCTACGAGCAGTACTTC.

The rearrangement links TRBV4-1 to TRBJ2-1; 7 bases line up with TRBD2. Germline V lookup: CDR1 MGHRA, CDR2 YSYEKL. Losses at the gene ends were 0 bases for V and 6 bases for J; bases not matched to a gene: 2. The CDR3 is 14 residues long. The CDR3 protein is CASSQEWGGNEQFF. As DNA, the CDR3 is TGCGCCAGCAGCCAAGAATGGGGGGGCAATGAGCAGTTCTTC.

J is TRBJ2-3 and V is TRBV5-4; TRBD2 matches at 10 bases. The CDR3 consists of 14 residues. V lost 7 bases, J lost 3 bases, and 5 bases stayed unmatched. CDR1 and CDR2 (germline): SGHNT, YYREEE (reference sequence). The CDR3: CASSQREGTDTQYF. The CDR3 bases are TGTGCCAGCTCCCAGCGGGAGGGTACAGATACGCAGTATTTT.

CDR3 DNA: TGTGCCTGGACTAGCGGCCGCACAGATACGCAGTATTTT. Its translation is CAWTSGRTDTQYF. V gene TRBV30 combines with J gene TRBJ2-3; 7 bases match TRBD2. The germline V gene encodes CDR1 GTSNPN and CDR2 SVGIG (reference sequence). The CDR3 totals 13 residues. The V segment lost 4 bases and the J segment 1 base; nucleotides outside the gene matches: 2.

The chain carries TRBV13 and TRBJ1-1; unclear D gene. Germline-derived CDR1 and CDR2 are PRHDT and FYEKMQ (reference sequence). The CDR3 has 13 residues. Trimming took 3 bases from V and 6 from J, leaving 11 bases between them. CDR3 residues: CASSFPRTAEAFF. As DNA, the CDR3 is TGTGCCAGCAGCTTCCCTCGTACCGCTGAAGCTTTCTTT.

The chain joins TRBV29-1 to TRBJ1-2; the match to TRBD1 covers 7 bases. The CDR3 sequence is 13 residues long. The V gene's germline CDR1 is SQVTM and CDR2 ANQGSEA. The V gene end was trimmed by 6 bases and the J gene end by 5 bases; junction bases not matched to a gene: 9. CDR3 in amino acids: CSVRGGAGYGYTF. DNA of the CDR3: TGCAGCGTGCGAGGGGGCGCAGGTTATGGCTACACCTTC.

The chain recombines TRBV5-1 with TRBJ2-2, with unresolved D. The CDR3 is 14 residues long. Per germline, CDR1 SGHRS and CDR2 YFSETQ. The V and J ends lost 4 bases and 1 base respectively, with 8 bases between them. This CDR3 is CASSPYGNTGELFF. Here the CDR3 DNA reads TGCGCCAGCAGCCCCTACGGGAACACCGGGGAGCTGTTTTTT.

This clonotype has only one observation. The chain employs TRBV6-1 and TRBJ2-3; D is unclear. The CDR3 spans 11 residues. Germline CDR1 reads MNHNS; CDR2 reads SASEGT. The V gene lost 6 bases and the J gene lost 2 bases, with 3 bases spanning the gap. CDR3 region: CASSITDTQYF. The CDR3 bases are TGTGCCAGCAGCATCACAGATACGCAGTATTTT.

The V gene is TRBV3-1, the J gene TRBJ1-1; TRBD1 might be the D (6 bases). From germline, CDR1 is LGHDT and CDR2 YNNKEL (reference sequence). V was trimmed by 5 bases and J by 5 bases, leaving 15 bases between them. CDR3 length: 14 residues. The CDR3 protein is CASSYRVRSTEAFF. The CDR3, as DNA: TGTGCCAGCAGCTACAGGGTTCGGTCAACTGAAGCTTTCTTT.

The CDR3 reads CASSPGENSPLHF. In DNA form, the CDR3 reads TGTGCCAGCTCTCCAGGGGAGAATTCACCCCTCCACTTT. The V gene is TRBV6-6, the J gene TRBJ1-6, with a weak D call TRBD1 (6 bases). The germline CDR1 and CDR2 sequences are MNHNY and SVGAGI (reference sequence). V was trimmed by 8 bases and J by 7 bases, leaving 12 bases between them. The CDR3 sequence is 13 residues long.

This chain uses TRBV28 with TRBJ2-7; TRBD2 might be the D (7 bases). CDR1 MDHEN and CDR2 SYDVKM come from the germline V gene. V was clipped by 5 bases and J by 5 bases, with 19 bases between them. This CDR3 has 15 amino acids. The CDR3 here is CASSPAGGGAHEQYF. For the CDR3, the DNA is TGTGCCAGCAGTCCAGCGGGTGGGGGGGCACACGAGCAGTACTTC.

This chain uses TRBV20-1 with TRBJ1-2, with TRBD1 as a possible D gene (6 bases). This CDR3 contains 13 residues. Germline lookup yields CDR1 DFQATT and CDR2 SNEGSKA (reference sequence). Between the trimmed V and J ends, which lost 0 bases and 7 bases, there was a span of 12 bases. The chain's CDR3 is CSAREKTGSGYTF. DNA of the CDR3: TGCAGTGCTAGAGAGAAAACAGGGTCTGGCTACACCTTC.

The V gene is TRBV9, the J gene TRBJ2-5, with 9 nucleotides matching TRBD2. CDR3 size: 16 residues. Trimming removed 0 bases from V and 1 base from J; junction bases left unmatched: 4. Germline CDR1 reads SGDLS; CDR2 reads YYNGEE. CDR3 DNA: TGTGCCAGCAGCGTAGCTACGACTAGCGGCCAAGAGACCCAGTACTTC. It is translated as CASSVATTSGQETQYF.

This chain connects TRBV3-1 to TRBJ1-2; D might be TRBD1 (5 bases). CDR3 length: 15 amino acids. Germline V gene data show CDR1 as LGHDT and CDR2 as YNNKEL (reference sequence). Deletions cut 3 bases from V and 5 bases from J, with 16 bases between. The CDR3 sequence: CASSHRDGRRYGYTF. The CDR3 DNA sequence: TGTGCCAGCAGCCACCGGGACGGACGACGGTATGGCTACACCTTC.